Listed below are T cell receptor beta chains from one sample, sequenced in a study of blood T cell repertoires in COVID-19. Profiling relied on immunoSEQ multiplex PCR, and the TCRdb table lists in-frame clones only, not all of them. The profile shows approximately 100,000 clones, approximately 84% of them singletons. Sequencing used peripheral blood. Receptor source: a woman aged 55 to 70 with acute or convalescent COVID-19. The CDR3 runs from the conserved cysteine through the conserved F or W. Each record gives: V gene, D gene, clone size, J gene, CDR3 protein, CDR3 DNA. A D gene is named only where the DNA matches it firmly. For some rows the clone size is stated as once, few or many, or as a class when expanded; others skip it.

v_call: TRBV7-9
d_call: .
clone_size: few
j_call: TRBJ1-1
cdr3_aa: CASRSTRNTEAFF
cdr3_nt: TGTGCCAGCAGATCGACAAGGAACACTGAAGCTTTCTTT

v_call: TRBV4-3
d_call: TRBD1
clone_size: .
j_call: TRBJ2-5
cdr3_aa: CASSQEWTGGETQYF
cdr3_nt: TGCGCCAGCAGCCAAGAGTGGACAGGGGGTGAGACCCAGTACTTC

v_call: TRBV3-1/TRBV3-2
d_call: .
clone_size: .
j_call: TRBJ2-7
cdr3_aa: CASSQDLGAGEIYEQYF
cdr3_nt: TGTGCCAGCAGCCAAGATCTGGGGGCGGGGGAGATCTACGAGCAGTACTTC

v_call: TRBV3-1/TRBV3-2
d_call: .
clone_size: .
j_call: TRBJ2-5
cdr3_aa: CASSQGLPLQYF
cdr3_nt: TGTGCCAGCAGCCAGGGACTCCCGCTCCAGTACTTC

v_call: TRBV6-6
d_call: .
clone_size: .
j_call: TRBJ2-5
cdr3_aa: CASSYVRGGSGTQYF
cdr3_nt: TGTGCCAGCAGTTACGTCAGGGGAGGGTCAGGGACCCAGTACTTC

v_call: TRBV28
d_call: .
clone_size: .
j_call: TRBJ2-7
cdr3_aa: CASKSGRQGGYEQYF
cdr3_nt: TGTGCCAGCAAAAGTGGTAGGCAGGGCGGCTACGAGCAGTACTTC

v_call: TRBV2
d_call: .
clone_size: .
j_call: TRBJ1-5
cdr3_aa: CASSESRLNQPQHF
cdr3_nt: TGTGCCAGCAGTGAATCCAGGCTCAATCAGCCCCAGCATTTT

v_call: TRBV30
d_call: .
clone_size: .
j_call: TRBJ1-1
cdr3_aa: CAWGQMNTEAFF
cdr3_nt: TGTGCCTGGGGACAAATGAACACTGAAGCTTTCTTT

v_call: TRBV5-1
d_call: .
clone_size: .
j_call: TRBJ1-2
cdr3_aa: CASSLAGDGYTF
cdr3_nt: TGCGCCAGCAGCTTGGCCGGGGATGGCTACACCTTC

v_call: TRBV19
d_call: TRBD2
clone_size: .
j_call: TRBJ2-5
cdr3_aa: CASSGGAPTQYF
cdr3_nt: TGTGCCAGTAGCGGGGGGGCCCCGACCCAGTACTTC

v_call: TRBV3-1/TRBV3-2
d_call: .
clone_size: .
j_call: TRBJ1-1
cdr3_aa: CASSHTIQANTEAFF
cdr3_nt: TGTGCCAGCAGCCACACCATTCAAGCGAACACTGAAGCTTTCTTT

v_call: TRBV5-1
d_call: TRBD1
clone_size: .
j_call: TRBJ2-7
cdr3_aa: CASLPGQNSYEQYF
cdr3_nt: TGCGCCAGCCTTCCGGGACAGAACTCCTACGAGCAGTACTTC

v_call: TRBV11-3
d_call: TRBD2
clone_size: once
j_call: TRBJ2-5
cdr3_aa: CASSFGGGMIQETQYF
cdr3_nt: TGTGCCAGCAGCTTCGGGGGGGGTATGATACAAGAGACCCAGTACTTC

v_call: TRBV19
d_call: TRBD2
clone_size: .
j_call: TRBJ2-3
cdr3_aa: CASSRTSGGTDTQYF
cdr3_nt: TGTGCCAGTAGTCGGACTAGCGGGGGCACAGATACGCAGTATTTT

v_call: TRBV6-2/TRBV6-3
d_call: .
clone_size: once
j_call: TRBJ2-7
cdr3_aa: CASSYLSGLEQYF
cdr3_nt: TGTGCCAGCAGTTACCTCAGTGGCTTGGAGCAGTACTTC

v_call: TRBV5-1
d_call: TRBD2
clone_size: .
j_call: TRBJ2-5
cdr3_aa: CASSPQRTGGGETQYF
cdr3_nt: TGCGCCAGCAGTCCCCAACGCACGGGGGGGGGAGAGACCCAGTACTTC

v_call: TRBV5-1
d_call: TRBD1
clone_size: many
j_call: TRBJ1-6
cdr3_aa: CASSLAVGQGDSPLHF
cdr3_nt: TGCGCCAGCAGCCTCGCCGTGGGACAGGGCGATTCACCCCTCCACTTT

v_call: TRBV30
d_call: TRBD1
clone_size: once
j_call: TRBJ2-6
cdr3_aa: CAWSRDSYNNVLTF
cdr3_nt: TGTGCCTGGAGTCGGGACAGCTACAACAACGTCCTGACTTTC

v_call: TRBV7-2
d_call: TRBD2
clone_size: few
j_call: TRBJ2-1
cdr3_aa: CASSLALRLAGGNEQFF
cdr3_nt: TGTGCCAGCAGCTTAGCGCTGAGACTAGCGGGGGGCAATGAGCAGTTCTTC

v_call: TRBV5-1
d_call: .
clone_size: .
j_call: TRBJ1-1
cdr3_aa: CASSSGGADTEAFF
cdr3_nt: TGCGCCAGCAGCTCCGGGGGGGCGGACACTGAAGCTTTCTTT

v_call: TRBV3-1/TRBV3-2
d_call: .
clone_size: .
j_call: TRBJ1-2
cdr3_aa: CASSKLDSFGYTF
cdr3_nt: TGTGCCAGCAGCAAACTGGACAGTTTTGGCTACACCTTC

v_call: TRBV2
d_call: .
clone_size: .
j_call: TRBJ1-6
cdr3_aa: CASPQDSYSPLHF
cdr3_nt: TGTGCCTCGCCGCAGGACAGTTATTCACCCCTCCACTTT

v_call: TRBV19
d_call: TRBD2
clone_size: .
j_call: TRBJ2-3
cdr3_aa: CASSLAGVIADTQYF
cdr3_nt: TGTGCCAGTAGTCTAGCGGGGGTAATAGCAGATACGCAGTATTTT

v_call: TRBV7-9
d_call: TRBD2
clone_size: once
j_call: TRBJ2-7
cdr3_aa: CASSTPGGTTHEQYF
cdr3_nt: TGTGCCAGCAGCACACCCGGGGGGACGACCCACGAGCAGTACTTC

v_call: TRBV5-1
d_call: .
clone_size: .
j_call: TRBJ2-2
cdr3_aa: CASTPAGTPNTGELFF
cdr3_nt: TGCGCCAGCACCCCGGCGGGCACTCCGAACACCGGGGAGCTGTTTTTT

v_call: TRBV5-5
d_call: TRBD1
clone_size: .
j_call: TRBJ1-1
cdr3_aa: CASSVWDSFEAFF
cdr3_nt: TGTGCCAGCAGCGTCTGGGACAGCTTTGAAGCTTTCTTT

v_call: TRBV5-1
d_call: .
clone_size: .
j_call: TRBJ1-3
cdr3_aa: CASSFANSGNTIYF
cdr3_nt: TGCGCCAGCAGCTTCGCGAACTCTGGAAACACCATATATTTT

v_call: TRBV18
d_call: TRBD2
clone_size: few
j_call: TRBJ2-1
cdr3_aa: CASSPGAGVNEQFF
cdr3_nt: TGTGCCAGCTCACCCGGGGCGGGGGTGAATGAGCAGTTCTTC

v_call: TRBV19
d_call: TRBD1
clone_size: .
j_call: TRBJ1-5
cdr3_aa: CASSATGVSNQPQHF
cdr3_nt: TGTGCCAGTAGTGCGACAGGGGTAAGCAATCAGCCCCAGCATTTT